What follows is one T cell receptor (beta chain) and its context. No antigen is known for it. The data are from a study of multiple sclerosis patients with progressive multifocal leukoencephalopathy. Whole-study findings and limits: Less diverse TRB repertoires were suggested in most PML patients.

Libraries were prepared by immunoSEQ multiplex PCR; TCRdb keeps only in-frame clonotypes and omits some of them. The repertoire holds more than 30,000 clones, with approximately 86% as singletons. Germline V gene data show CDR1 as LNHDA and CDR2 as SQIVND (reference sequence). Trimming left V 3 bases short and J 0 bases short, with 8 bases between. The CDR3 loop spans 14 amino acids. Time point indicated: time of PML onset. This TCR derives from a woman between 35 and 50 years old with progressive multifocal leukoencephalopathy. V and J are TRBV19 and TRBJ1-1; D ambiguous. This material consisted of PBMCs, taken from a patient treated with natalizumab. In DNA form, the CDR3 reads TGTGCCAGTAGTATCGGCAGCTTGAACACTGAAGCTTTCTTT. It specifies CASSIGSLNTEAFF.